This TCR beta chain was observed in a study of OX40 agonist ivuxolimab in advanced cancers. Study-wide results and limits: The antigen specificity of the peripheral T cells (those that were expanded) was not determined. Low levels of normalized T-cell clonal expansion also appeared in some nonresponders.

For this clone: Its target is unknown.

With autoimmune disease history or systemic immunosuppression, patients were excluded. Some clones are missing from TCRdb's copy, which holds only in-frame ones; the method was immunoSEQ multiplex PCR. The table records about 58,000 clones, around 83% of them present only once. The CDR3 length is 18 residues. Trimming at V came to 5 bases and at J to 4 bases, leaving 16 bases not matched to a gene. From germline, CDR1 is SEHNR and CDR2 FQNEAQ (reference sequence). The source material was CD4+ or CD8+ T cells sorted from blood, sampled in a trial of the OX40 agonist ivuxolimab. The clonotype was recovered from an adult with an advanced solid tumor such as melanoma, head and neck, liver or kidney cancer. The chain is built from TRBV7-9 and TRBJ2-2; 7 bases are shared with TRBD2. The CDR3 region is CASSLTPRSGEGTGELFF. The DNA for the CDR3 is TGTGCCAGCAGCCTAACCCCACGGAGCGGGGAAGGCACCGGGGAGCTGTTTTTT.